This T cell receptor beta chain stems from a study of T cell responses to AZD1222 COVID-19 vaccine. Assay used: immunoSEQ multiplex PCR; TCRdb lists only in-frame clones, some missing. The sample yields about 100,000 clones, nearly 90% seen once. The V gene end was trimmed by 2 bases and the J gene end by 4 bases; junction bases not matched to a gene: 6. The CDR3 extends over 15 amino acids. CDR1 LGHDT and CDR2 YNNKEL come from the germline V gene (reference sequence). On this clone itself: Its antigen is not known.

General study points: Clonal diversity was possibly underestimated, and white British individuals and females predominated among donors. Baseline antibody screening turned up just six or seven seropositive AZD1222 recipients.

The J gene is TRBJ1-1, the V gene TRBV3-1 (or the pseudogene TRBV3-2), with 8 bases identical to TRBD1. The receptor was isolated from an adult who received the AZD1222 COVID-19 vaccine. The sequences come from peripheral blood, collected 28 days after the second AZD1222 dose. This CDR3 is CASSQSDRGGTEAFF. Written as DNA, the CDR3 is TGTGCCAGCAGCCAATCAGACAGGGGTGGCACTGAAGCTTTCTTT.